The clone carrying this T cell receptor (beta chain) has a count of ten or more. The antigen remains unidentified. This sample was taken from a study of spatial heterogeneity in lung cancer. Overall study results and limits: Ubiquitous, expanded tumor-derived TCRs were more frequently observed in blood at resection than at follow-up.

The germline V and J ends were trimmed by 1 base and 1 base, with 7 bases remaining between them. The CDR3 extends over 14 amino acids. CDR1 is SGHAT and CDR2 is FQNNGV in the germline V gene. Described time point: sample taken at primary tumor resection. 55 to 80 TRACERx patients with early, untreated non-small cell lung cancer donated samples. The sequenced material consisted of unsorted whole RNA from tumor, nontumor lung or frozen PBMC. MiXCR, applied by TCRdb to the 5' RACE reads, yields one record per CDR3 protein. The table shows 20,000 to 25,000 distinct CDR3 sequences, with approximately 5.8% occurring only once.

The receptor was derived from a male donor with early-stage non-small cell lung cancer. The input for sequencing was PBMCs, taken at surgery. The genes are TRBV11-2 and TRBJ2-5, with D perhaps TRBD1 (5 bases). The CDR3 is CASSLGQFQETQYF. CDR3 DNA: TGTGCCAGCAGCTTAGGACAGTTCCAAGAGACCCAGTACTTC.